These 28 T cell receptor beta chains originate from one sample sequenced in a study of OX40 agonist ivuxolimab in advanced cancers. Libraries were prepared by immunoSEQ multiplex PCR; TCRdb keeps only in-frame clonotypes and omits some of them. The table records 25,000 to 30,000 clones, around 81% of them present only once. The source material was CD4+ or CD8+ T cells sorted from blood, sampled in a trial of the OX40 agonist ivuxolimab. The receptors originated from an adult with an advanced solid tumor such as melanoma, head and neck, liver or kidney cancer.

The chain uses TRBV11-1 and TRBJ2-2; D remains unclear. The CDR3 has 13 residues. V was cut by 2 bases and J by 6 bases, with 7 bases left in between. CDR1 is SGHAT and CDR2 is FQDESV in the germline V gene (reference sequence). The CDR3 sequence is CASSLMAPGELFF. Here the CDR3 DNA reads TGTGCCAGCAGCTTAATGGCCCCCGGGGAGCTGTTTTTT.

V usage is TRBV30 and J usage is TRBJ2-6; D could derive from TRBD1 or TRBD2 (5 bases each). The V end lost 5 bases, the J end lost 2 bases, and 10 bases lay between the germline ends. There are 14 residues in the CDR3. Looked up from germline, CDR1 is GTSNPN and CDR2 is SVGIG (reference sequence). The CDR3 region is CAWSGTPGANVLTF. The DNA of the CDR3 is TGTGCCTGGTCAGGGACCCCTGGGGCCAACGTCCTGACTTTC.

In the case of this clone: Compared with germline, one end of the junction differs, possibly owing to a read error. CDR3 in DNA: TGCAGCGCTGAATCGGGACAGCCTAATGAAAAACTGTTTTTT. Translated, it gives CSAESGQPNEKLFF. V is TRBV29-1 and J is TRBJ1-4, with 7 bases identical to TRBD1. The CDR3 totals 14 residues. The germline CDR1 and CDR2 sequences are SQVTM and ANQGSEA.

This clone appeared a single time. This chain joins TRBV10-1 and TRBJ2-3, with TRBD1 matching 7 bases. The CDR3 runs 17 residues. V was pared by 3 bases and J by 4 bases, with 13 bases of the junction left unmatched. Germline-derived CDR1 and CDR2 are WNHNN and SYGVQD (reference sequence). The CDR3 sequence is CASSDSVDGRGPDTQYF. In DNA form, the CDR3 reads TGCGCCAGCAGTGATTCCGTGGACGGAAGGGGGCCAGATACGCAGTATTTT.

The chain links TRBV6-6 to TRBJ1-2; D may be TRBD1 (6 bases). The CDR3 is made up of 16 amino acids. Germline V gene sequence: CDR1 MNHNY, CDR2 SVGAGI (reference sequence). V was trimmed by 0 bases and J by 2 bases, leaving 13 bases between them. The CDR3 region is CASSYSPSGQNYGYTF. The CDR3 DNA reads TGTGCCAGCAGTTACTCGCCGTCTGGACAGAACTATGGCTACACCTTC.

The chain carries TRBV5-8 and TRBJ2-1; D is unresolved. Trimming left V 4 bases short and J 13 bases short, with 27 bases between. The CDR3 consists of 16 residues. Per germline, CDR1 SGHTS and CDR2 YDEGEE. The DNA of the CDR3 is TGTGCCAGCAGCCCCCGATCCGGTCCTGCTCAAGACGAACAGTTCTTC. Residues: CASSPRSGPAQDEQFF.

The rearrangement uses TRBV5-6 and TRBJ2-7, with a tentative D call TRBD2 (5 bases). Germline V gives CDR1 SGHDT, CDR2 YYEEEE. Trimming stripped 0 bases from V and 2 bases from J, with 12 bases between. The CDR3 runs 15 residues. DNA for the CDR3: TGTGCCAGCAGCTTGGGCGGGTTGGTAACCTACGAGCAGTACTTC. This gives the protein CASSLGGLVTYEQYF.

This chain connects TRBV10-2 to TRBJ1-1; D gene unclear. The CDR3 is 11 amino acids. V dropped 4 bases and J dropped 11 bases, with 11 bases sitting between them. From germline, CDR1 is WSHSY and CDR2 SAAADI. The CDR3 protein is CASSGAVEAFF. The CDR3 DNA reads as TGCGCCAGCAGTGGGGCAGTCGAGGCTTTCTTT.

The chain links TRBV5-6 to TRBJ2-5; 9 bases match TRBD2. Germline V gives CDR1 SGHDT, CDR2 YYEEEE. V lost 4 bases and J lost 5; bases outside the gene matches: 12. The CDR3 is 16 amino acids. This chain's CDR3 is CASSLPPAGGRETQYF. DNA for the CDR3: TGTGCCAGCAGCCTACCGCCAGCGGGGGGCCGGGAGACCCAGTACTTC.

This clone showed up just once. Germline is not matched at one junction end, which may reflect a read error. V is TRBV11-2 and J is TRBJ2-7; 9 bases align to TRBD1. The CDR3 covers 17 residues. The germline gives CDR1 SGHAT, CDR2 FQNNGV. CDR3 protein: CASSLDLGTGIGYEQYF. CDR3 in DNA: TGTGCCAGCAGCCTAGATTTGGGGACAGGGATAGGCTACGAGCAGTACTTC. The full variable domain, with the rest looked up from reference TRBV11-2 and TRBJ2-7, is EAGVAQSPRYKIIEKRQSVAFWCNPISGHATLYWYQQILGQGPKLLIQFQNNGVVDDSQLPKDRFSAERLKGVDSTLKIQPAKLEDSAVYLCASSLDLGTGIGYEQYFGPGTRLTVT.

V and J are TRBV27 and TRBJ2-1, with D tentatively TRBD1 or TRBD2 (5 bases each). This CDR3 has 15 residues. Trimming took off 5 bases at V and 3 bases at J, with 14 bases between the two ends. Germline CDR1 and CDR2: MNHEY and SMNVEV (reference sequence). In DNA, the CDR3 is TGTGCCAGCAGTACTCGGGACCTGGTCTACAATGAGCAGTTCTTC. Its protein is CASSTRDLVYNEQFF.

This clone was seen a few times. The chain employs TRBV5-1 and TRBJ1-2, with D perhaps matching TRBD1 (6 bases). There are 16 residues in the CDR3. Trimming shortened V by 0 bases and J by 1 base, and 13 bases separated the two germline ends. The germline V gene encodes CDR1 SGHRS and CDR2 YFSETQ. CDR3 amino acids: CASSLEPGHNNYGYTF. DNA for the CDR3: TGCGCCAGCAGCTTGGAGCCGGGACACAATAACTATGGCTACACCTTC.

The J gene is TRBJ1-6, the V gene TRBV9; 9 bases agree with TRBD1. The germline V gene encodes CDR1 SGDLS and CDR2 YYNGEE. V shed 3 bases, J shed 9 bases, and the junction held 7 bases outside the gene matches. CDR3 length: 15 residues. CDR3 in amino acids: CASSAWGQGGSPLHF. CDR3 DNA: TGTGCCAGCAGCGCCTGGGGACAGGGAGGTTCACCCCTCCACTTT.

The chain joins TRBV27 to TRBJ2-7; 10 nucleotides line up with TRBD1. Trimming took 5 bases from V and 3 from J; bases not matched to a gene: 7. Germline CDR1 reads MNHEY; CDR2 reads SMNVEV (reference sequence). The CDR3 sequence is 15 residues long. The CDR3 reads CASSTPGTGVYEQYF. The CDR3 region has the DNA TGTGCCAGCAGTACCCCCGGGACAGGGGTCTACGAGCAGTACTTC.

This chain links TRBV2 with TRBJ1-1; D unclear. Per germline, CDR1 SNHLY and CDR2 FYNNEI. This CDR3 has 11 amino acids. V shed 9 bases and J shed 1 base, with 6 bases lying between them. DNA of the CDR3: TGTGCCAGTCCGGGGAACACTGAAGCTTTCTTT. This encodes CASPGNTEAFF.

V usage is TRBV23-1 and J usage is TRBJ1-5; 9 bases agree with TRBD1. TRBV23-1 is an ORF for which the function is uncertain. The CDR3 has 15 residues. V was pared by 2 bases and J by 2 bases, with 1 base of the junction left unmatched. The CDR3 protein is CASSQGDRGNQPQHF. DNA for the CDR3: TGCGCCAGCAGTCAAGGGGACAGGGGCAATCAGCCCCAGCATTTT.

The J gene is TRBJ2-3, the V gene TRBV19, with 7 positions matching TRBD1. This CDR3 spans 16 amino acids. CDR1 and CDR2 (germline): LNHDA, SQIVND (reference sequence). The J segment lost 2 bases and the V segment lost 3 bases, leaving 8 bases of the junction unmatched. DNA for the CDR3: TGTGCCAGTAGTATTTCCCCACAGGGGACCACAGATACGCAGTATTTT. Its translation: CASSISPQGTTDTQYF.

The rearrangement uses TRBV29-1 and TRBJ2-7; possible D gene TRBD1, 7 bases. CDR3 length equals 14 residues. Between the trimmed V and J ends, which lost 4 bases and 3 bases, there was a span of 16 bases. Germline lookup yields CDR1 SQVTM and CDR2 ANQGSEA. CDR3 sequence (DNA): TGCAGCGTTGTTGGCGGGACAGTATTCTACGAGCAGTACTTC. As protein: CSVVGGTVFYEQYF.

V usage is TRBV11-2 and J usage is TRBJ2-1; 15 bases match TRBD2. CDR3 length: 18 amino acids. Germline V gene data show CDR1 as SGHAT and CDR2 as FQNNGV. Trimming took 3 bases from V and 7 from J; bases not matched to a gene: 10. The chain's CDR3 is CASSFLQRTSGRGNEQFF. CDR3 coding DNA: TGTGCCAGCAGCTTCCTCCAACGGACTAGCGGGAGGGGGAATGAGCAGTTCTTC.

The CDR3 loop is CASSFASALAGGYYNEQFF. The CDR3 nucleotides read TGTGCCAGCAGTTTCGCCTCCGCGCTAGCGGGGGGGTACTACAATGAGCAGTTCTTC. The rearrangement joins TRBV28 to TRBJ2-1; 12 bases align to TRBD2. J lost 3 bases, V lost 3 bases, and 12 bases had no gene match. The germline V gene has CDR1 MDHEN and CDR2 SYDVKM. CDR3 length: 19 amino acids.

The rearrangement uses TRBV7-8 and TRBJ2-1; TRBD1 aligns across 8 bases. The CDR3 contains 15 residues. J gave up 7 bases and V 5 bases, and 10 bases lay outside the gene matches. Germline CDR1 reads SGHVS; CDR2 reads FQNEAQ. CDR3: CASSVTGAVQNEQFF. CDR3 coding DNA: TGTGCCAGCAGCGTGACAGGGGCAGTACAGAATGAGCAGTTCTTC.

The chain's CDR3 is CASRMGTGELFF. The CDR3, as DNA: TGTGCCAGTCGGATGGGCACCGGGGAGCTGTTTTTT. The rearrangement uses TRBV13 and TRBJ2-2; the D is unclear. This CDR3 comprises 12 residues. Trimming pared 9 bases from V and 4 bases from J, leaving 9 bases between. The germline gives CDR1 PRHDT, CDR2 FYEKMQ (reference sequence).

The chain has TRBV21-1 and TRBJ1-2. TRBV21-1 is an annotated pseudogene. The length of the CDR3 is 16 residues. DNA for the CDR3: TGTGCCAGCAGCAAACGCAGCAGAACCGCTAACTATGGCTACACCTTC. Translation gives CASSKRSRTANYGYTF.

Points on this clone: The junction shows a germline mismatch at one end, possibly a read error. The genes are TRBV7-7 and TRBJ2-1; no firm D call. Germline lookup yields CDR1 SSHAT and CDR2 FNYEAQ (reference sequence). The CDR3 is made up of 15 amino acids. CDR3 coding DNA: TGTGCTAGCAGCCTCACCCTAAGCTCCTACAATGAGCAGTTCTTC. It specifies CASSLTLSSYNEQFF.

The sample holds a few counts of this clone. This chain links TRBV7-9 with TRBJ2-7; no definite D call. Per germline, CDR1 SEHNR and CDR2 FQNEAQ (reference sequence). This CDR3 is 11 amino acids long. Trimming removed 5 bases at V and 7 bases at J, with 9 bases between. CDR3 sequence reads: CASSPIEEQYF. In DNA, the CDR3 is TGTGCCAGCAGCCCTATAGAGGAGCAGTACTTC.

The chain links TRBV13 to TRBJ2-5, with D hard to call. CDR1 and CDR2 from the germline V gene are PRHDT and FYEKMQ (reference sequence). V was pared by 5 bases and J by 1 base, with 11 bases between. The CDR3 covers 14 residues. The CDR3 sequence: CASSPRRSQETQYF. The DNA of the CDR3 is TGTGCCAGCAGCCCCCGACGGTCCCAAGAGACCCAGTACTTC.

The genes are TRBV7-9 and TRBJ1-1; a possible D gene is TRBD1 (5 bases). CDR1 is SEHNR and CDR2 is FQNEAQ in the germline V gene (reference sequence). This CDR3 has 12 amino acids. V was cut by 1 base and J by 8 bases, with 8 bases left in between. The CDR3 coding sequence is TGTGCCAGCAGCTTAGGACAGAGCGAAGCTTTCTTT. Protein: CASSLGQSEAFF.

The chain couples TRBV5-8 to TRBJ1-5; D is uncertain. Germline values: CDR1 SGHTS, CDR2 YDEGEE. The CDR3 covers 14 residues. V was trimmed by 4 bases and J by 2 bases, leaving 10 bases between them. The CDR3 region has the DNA TGTGCCAGCAGCGTCCGGGTCCGCAATCAGCCCCAGCATTTT. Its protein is CASSVRVRNQPQHF.